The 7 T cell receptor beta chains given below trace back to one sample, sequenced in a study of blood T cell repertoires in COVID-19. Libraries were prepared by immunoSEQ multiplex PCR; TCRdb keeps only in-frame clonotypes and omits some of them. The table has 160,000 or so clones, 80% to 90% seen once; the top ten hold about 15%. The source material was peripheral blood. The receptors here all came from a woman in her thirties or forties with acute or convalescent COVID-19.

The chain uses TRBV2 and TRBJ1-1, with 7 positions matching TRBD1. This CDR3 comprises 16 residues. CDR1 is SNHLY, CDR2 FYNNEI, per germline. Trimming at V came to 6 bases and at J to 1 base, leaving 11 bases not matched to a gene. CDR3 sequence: CASRDKTGQPNTEAFF. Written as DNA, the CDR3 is TGTGCCAGCAGAGACAAAACGGGACAGCCGAACACTGAAGCTTTCTTT. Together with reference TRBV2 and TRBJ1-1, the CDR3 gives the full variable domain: EPEVTQTPSHQVTQMGQEVILRCVPISNHLYFYWYRQILGQKVEFLVSFYNNEISEKSEIFDDQFSVERPDGSNFTLKIRSTKLEDSAMYFCASRDKTGQPNTEAFFGQGTRLTVV.

The CDR3 here is CASSTTSWEETQYF. CDR3 coding DNA: TGTGCCAGCAGTACTACTAGTTGGGAAGAGACCCAGTACTTC. The chain employs TRBV28 and TRBJ2-5, with a possible D match to TRBD2 (5 bases). Trimming left V 5 bases short and J 3 bases short, with 13 bases between. CDR1 is MDHEN, CDR2 SYDVKM, per germline. This CDR3 has 14 residues.

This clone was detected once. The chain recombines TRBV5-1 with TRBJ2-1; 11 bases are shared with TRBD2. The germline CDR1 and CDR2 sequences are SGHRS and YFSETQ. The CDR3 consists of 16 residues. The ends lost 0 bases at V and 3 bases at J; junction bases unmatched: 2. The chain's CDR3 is CASSLGLAGYYNEQFF. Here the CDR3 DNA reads TGCGCCAGCAGCTTGGGACTAGCGGGGTACTACAATGAGCAGTTCTTC.

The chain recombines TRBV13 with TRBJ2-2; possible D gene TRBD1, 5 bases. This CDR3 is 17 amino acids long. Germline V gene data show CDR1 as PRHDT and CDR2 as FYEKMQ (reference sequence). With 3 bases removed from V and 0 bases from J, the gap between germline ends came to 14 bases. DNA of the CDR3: TGTGCCAGCAGCTTCAGCACCGTGACAGCGAACACCGGGGAGCTGTTTTTT. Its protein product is CASSFSTVTANTGELFF.

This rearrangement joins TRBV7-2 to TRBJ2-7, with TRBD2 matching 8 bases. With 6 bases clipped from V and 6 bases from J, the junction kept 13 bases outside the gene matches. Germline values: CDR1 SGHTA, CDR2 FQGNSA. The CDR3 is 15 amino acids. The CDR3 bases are TGTGCCAGCAGGTTTACAGCGGGGGATCTTTCCGAGCAGTACTTC. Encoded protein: CASRFTAGDLSEQYF.

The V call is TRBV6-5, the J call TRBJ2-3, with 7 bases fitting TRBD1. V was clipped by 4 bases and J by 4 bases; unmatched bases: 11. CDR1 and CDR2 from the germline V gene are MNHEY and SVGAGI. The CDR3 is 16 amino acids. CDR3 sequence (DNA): TGTGCCAGCAGTTCCGCCCATACTCAGGGGGCAGATACGCAGTATTTT. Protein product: CASSSAHTQGADTQYF.

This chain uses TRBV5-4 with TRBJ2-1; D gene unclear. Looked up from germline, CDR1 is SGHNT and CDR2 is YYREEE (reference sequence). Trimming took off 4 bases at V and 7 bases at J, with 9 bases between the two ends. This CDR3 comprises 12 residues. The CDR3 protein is CASSGQSNEQFF. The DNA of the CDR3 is TGTGCCAGCAGCGGGCAGAGTAATGAGCAGTTCTTC.